These 27 T cell receptor beta chains were sequenced from one sample in a study of T cells in Graves' hyperthyroidism and ophthalmopathy. TCR beta CDR3 regions were amplified from RNA. Researchers ran a first-round RT-PCR on the TCR CDR3 using the HTBI primer set. TCRdb reprocessed the multiplex PCR reads with MiXCR, giving one entry per CDR3 protein. The sample lists 450,000 to 600,000 distinct CDR3 sequences; about 20% were seen once. Sequencing was done on a sample of blood. These receptors all come from a man in his forties or fifties with Graves' ophthalmopathy.

Only a few counts were recorded for this clonotype. This chain joins TRBV20-1 and TRBJ1-2, with a weak D call TRBD1 (6 bases). Per the germline V gene, CDR1 is DFQATT and CDR2 is SNEGSKA (reference sequence). Trimming left V 3 bases short and J 5 bases short, with 13 bases between. The CDR3 is 13 amino acids. CDR3 amino acids: CSARGGATYGYTF. CDR3 DNA sequence: TGCAGTGCTAGGGGGGGGGCCACATATGGCTACACCTTC.

There are many counts of this clonotype. The V and J genes are TRBV2 and TRBJ2-3; 14 nucleotides match TRBD2. V shed 3 bases, J shed 10 bases, and the junction held 9 bases outside the gene matches. From germline, CDR1 is SNHLY and CDR2 FYNNEI. The length of the CDR3 is 16 residues. CDR3 loop: CASSDAGGLAGVAQYF. In nucleotides, the CDR3 is TGTGCCAGCAGTGACGCCGGGGGACTAGCGGGGGTGGCGCAGTATTTT.

This clonotype was detected many times. The chain employs TRBV28 and TRBJ1-5; D not certain. Germline CDR1 and CDR2: MDHEN and SYDVKM. The CDR3 is 17 residues long. Trimming shortened V by 7 bases and J by 0 bases, and 19 bases separated the two germline ends. CDR3 residues: CASTARALRYSNQPQHF. For the CDR3, the DNA is TGTGCCAGCACCGCGAGAGCCCTACGATATAGCAATCAGCCCCAGCATTTT.

The sample holds a few counts of this clonotype. This chain links TRBV7-2 with TRBJ2-3; D might be TRBD1 (6 bases). Trimming left V 1 base short and J 3 bases short, with 11 bases between. The CDR3 runs 15 residues. CDR1 is SGHTA, CDR2 FQGNSA, per germline. CDR3 sequence (DNA): TGTGCCAGCAGCTTAGACAGGGTTAGTACAGATACGCAGTATTTT. This gives the protein CASSLDRVSTDTQYF. The whole variable domain, filled in from reference TRBV7-2 and TRBJ2-3, reads GAGVSQSPSNKVTEKGKDVELRCDPISGHTALYWYRQSLGQGLEFLIYFQGNSAPDKSGLPSDRFSAERTGGSVSTLTIQRTQQEDSAVYLCASSLDRVSTDTQYFGPGTRLTVL.

This clonotype was picked up a small number of times. One end of the junction varies from germline; a read error may be responsible. The rearrangement uses TRBV19 and TRBJ2-1; D might be TRBD1 or TRBD2, each matching 6 bases. This CDR3 comprises 18 residues. Germline V gene sequence: CDR1 LNHDA, CDR2 SQIVND (reference sequence). CDR3 in amino acids: CASSIGGHNSSSYNEQFF. CDR3 bases: TGTGCCAGCAGTATCGGGGGACACAACTCCAGCTCCTACAATGAGCAGTTCTTC.

This clonotype was counted many times. The chain links TRBV27 to TRBJ1-2; D might be TRBD1 (5 bases). The germline CDR1 and CDR2 sequences are MNHEY and SMNVEV (reference sequence). Trimming removed 3 bases from V and 7 bases from J, with 15 bases in between. This CDR3 region has 14 residues. CDR3 nucleotides: TGTGCCAGCAGTTTGGGGCGGGGGAAAGCTGGCTACACCTTC. This sequence encodes CASSLGRGKAGYTF.

The rearrangement links TRBV4-1 to TRBJ2-3; no definite D call. The CDR3 extends over 16 amino acids. Germline V gene sequence: CDR1 MGHRA, CDR2 YSYEKL. V lost 3 bases and J lost 0, with 13 bases in between. CDR3 in DNA: TGCGCCAGCAGCCACTCCTCCGCTCAGAGCACAGATACGCAGTATTTT. Its translation: CASSHSSAQSTDTQYF.

This clonotype was detected a few times. The chain joins TRBV28 to TRBJ1-2; TRBD1 agrees at 7 bases. The CDR3 consists of 12 residues. The germline V gene encodes CDR1 MDHEN and CDR2 SYDVKM. The CDR3 here is CADRDHNYGYTF. The CDR3 bases are TGTGCTGACAGGGACCATAACTATGGCTACACCTTC.

V is TRBV11-2 and J is TRBJ2-7, with D tentatively TRBD2 (5 bases). V lost 5 bases and J lost 2, with 10 bases in between. Per the germline V gene, CDR1 is SGHAT and CDR2 is FQNNGV. The CDR3 extends over 13 amino acids. CDR3 region: CASSTTRPYEQYF. The CDR3 bases are TGTGCCAGCAGCACCACTAGGCCCTACGAGCAGTACTTC.

This clonotype was observed many times. The chain uses TRBV15 and TRBJ1-2; 9 bases map to TRBD1. The CDR3 is 14 amino acids. The germline V gene encodes CDR1 LNHNV and CDR2 YYDKDF (reference sequence). V lost 5 bases to trimming and J lost 6 bases; unmatched junction nucleotides: 7. The CDR3, as DNA: TGTGCCACCAGCGAAACAGGGGGCGCTGATGGCTACACCTTC. This translates into CATSETGGADGYTF.

Details on this clonotype: This may be a read error: a much more frequent sequence differs by one nucleotide. V and J are TRBV28 and TRBJ2-7; D uncertain. Germline loops: CDR1 MDHEN, CDR2 SYDVKM. The CDR3 spans 14 residues. CDR3: CASSLSGRRYKQYF. As DNA, the CDR3 is TGTGCCAGCAGTTTATCCGGGCGACGCTACAAGCAGTACTTC.

The table lists this clonotype with many counts. This chain connects TRBV4-3 to TRBJ2-1; 7 bases align to TRBD2. This CDR3 contains 17 residues. V lost 1 base to trimming and J lost 7 bases; unmatched junction nucleotides: 13. Germline loops: CDR1 LGHNA, CDR2 YSLEER. CDR3 amino acids: CASSQGAFGGSRNEQFF. Here the CDR3 DNA reads TGCGCCAGCAGCCAAGGGGCCTTTGGCGGGAGTAGGAATGAGCAGTTCTTC.

This clonotype has just a few counts. V is TRBV6-1 and J is TRBJ1-1; D is uncertain. Germline V CDR1 and CDR2: MNHNS, SASEGT. The CDR3 is 13 residues long. The V gene lost 6 bases and the J gene lost 1 base, with 9 bases spanning the gap. The CDR3 DNA is TGTGCCAGCAGCGGACGCACGAACACTGAAGCTTTCTTT. Its protein product is CASSGRTNTEAFF.

This clonotype showed up many times. This chain connects TRBV20-1 to TRBJ1-1; possible D gene TRBD1, 6 bases. Germline values: CDR1 DFQATT, CDR2 SNEGSKA (reference sequence). This CDR3 is 15 amino acids long. With 5 bases removed from V and 1 base from J, the gap between germline ends came to 17 bases. CDR3 in amino acids: CSAGGAGRRNTEAFF. CDR3 DNA: TGCAGTGCTGGGGGCGCAGGGCGGCGGAACACTGAAGCTTTCTTT.

This clonotype was picked up a small number of times. The chain employs TRBV28 and TRBJ2-2; 7 bases are a match to TRBD2. Germline V gene lookup returns CDR1 MDHEN and CDR2 SYDVKM. The CDR3 extends over 15 amino acids. Trimming removed 2 bases from V and 2 bases from J; junction bases left unmatched: 2. The CDR3 bases are TGTGCCAGCAGTTTAGCGGGAGTTAACACCGGGGAGCTGTTTTTT. Its protein product is CASSLAGVNTGELFF.

This clonotype was seen at least ten times. The chain employs TRBV6-1 and TRBJ2-3; D is perhaps TRBD1 (6 bases). The CDR3 has 13 amino acids. V shed 6 bases and J shed 4 bases, with 11 bases lying between them. Germline V CDR1 and CDR2: MNHNS, SASEGT. As DNA, the CDR3 is TGTGCCAGCAGCAGGGGCCTGGCAGATACGCAGTATTTT. Its protein is CASSRGLADTQYF.

CDR3: CSARGTGGADVGDTQYF. CDR3 nucleotide sequence: TGCAGTGCTAGAGGTACAGGGGGCGCTGACGTAGGAGATACGCAGTATTTT. The chain is built from TRBV20-1 and TRBJ2-3; TRBD1 matches at 9 bases. This CDR3 comprises 17 residues. The V and J ends lost 1 base and 5 bases, in that order; junction bases with no gene match: 13. Germline V gives CDR1 DFQATT, CDR2 SNEGSKA (reference sequence).

The J gene is TRBJ2-3, the V gene TRBV30, with a tentative D call TRBD1 (5 bases). Trimming stripped 3 bases from V and 3 bases from J, with 16 bases between. This CDR3 spans 15 amino acids. Germline loops: CDR1 GTSNPN, CDR2 SVGIG (reference sequence). CDR3 region: CAWRAGMGRTDTQYF. CDR3 sequence (DNA): TGTGCCTGGAGAGCAGGGATGGGTCGGACAGATACGCAGTATTTT.

V is TRBV19 and J is TRBJ2-1; maybe TRBD2 (6 bases). This CDR3 spans 14 amino acids. The germline V gene has CDR1 LNHDA and CDR2 SQIVND (reference sequence). Trimming took 1 base from V and 10 from J, leaving 14 bases between them. In DNA form, the CDR3 reads TGTGCCAGTAGTATAGGGGGGATCGCGGGGGAGCAGTTCTTC. Its translation: CASSIGGIAGEQFF.

This clonotype was picked up many times. This sequence joins TRBV6-1 and TRBJ2-7; D not certain. The CDR3 contains 13 residues. Trimming removed 7 bases at V and 0 bases at J, with 10 bases between. The germline gives CDR1 MNHNS, CDR2 SASEGT. The CDR3 region is CASKRARSYEQYF. DNA for the CDR3: TGTGCCAGCAAGAGAGCTCGCTCCTACGAGCAGTACTTC.

This clonotype has just a few counts. The chain recombines TRBV20-1 with TRBJ2-7; D remains unclear. Between the trimmed V and J ends, which lost 3 bases and 9 bases, there was a span of 12 bases. Looked up from germline, CDR1 is DFQATT and CDR2 is SNEGSKA (reference sequence). This CDR3 has 11 residues. CDR3 in amino acids: CSARDGFGQYF. The CDR3 nucleotides are TGCAGTGCTAGGGACGGATTCGGGCAGTACTTC.

This clonotype has a count of ten or more. This chain joins TRBV7-2 and TRBJ2-3; tentative D call: TRBD2 (5 bases). The V gene's germline CDR1 is SGHTA and CDR2 FQGNSA. The V end was cut by 0 bases, the J end by 2 bases, with 9 bases between. CDR3 length: 15 amino acids. In nucleotides, the CDR3 is TGTGCCAGCAGCTTAGCCCGGGGTTTCACAGATACGCAGTATTTT. Translated: CASSLARGFTDTQYF.

The rearrangement joins TRBV7-9 to TRBJ2-7; possibly TRBD2 for D (6 bases). This CDR3 has 17 residues. The germline CDR1 and CDR2 sequences are SEHNR and FQNEAQ (reference sequence). The V gene lost 4 bases and the J gene lost 0 bases, with 19 bases spanning the gap. CDR3 protein: CASSSDGVAGISYEQYF. The CDR3, as DNA: TGTGCCAGCAGCTCAGATGGTGTTGCGGGAATCTCCTACGAGCAGTACTTC.

The chain employs TRBV5-4 and TRBJ2-1; perhaps TRBD1 as D (6 bases). The CDR3 totals 15 residues. The V gene's germline CDR1 is SGHNT and CDR2 YYREEE (reference sequence). Between the trimmed V and J ends, which lost 0 bases and 5 bases, there was a span of 12 bases. The CDR3 DNA reads as TGTGCCAGCAGCTTGGCCCTAGGGACAAACAATGAGCAGTTCTTC. It codes for CASSLALGTNNEQFF.

The rearrangement joins TRBV5-1 to TRBJ2-2; D might be TRBD2 (5 bases). This CDR3 contains 16 residues. The germline CDR1 and CDR2 sequences are SGHRS and YFSETQ. Trimming cost V 3 bases and J 4 bases, with 16 bases left between them. The CDR3 loop reads CASSSPRVQFTGELFF. The CDR3 DNA follows: TGCGCCAGCAGCTCCCCGCGGGTTCAGTTCACCGGGGAGCTGTTTTTT.

There are many counts of this clonotype. The chain uses TRBV6-2 or TRBV6-3 and TRBJ2-1; perhaps TRBD1 as D (5 bases). Germline values: CDR1 MNHEY, CDR2 SVGEGT. This CDR3 is 16 amino acids long. The V end lost 0 bases, the J end lost 7 bases, and 16 bases lay between the germline ends. CDR3 loop: CASSYSQGKGWNEQFF. The CDR3 region has the DNA TGTGCCAGCAGTTACTCGCAGGGAAAAGGTTGGAATGAGCAGTTCTTC.

This clonotype was detected only a few times. The V gene is TRBV12-3 or TRBV12-4, the J gene TRBJ2-1, with 9 bases aligning to TRBD2. The CDR3 is made up of 14 amino acids. V shed 3 bases and J 11 bases; nucleotides not matched to a gene: 8. CDR3 bases: TGTGCCAGCAGTTTTAGCGGGAGTCACGATAAGCAGTTCTTC. Amino acids: CASSFSGSHDKQFF.